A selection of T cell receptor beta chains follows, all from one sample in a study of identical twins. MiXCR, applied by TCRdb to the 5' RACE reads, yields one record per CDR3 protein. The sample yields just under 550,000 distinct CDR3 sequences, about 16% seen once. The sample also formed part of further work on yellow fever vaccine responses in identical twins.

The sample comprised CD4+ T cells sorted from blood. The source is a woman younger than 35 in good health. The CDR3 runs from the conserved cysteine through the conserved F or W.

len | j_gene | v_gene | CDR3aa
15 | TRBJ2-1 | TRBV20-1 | CSAGRRGVLGNEQFF
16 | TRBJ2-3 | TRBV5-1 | CASSLGARVGTDTQYF
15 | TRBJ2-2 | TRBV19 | CASSTTGKNTGELFF
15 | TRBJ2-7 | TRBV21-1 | CASRQTLDRGDEQYF
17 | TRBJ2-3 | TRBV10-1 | CASSRRDSGTSTDTQYF
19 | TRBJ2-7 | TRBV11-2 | CASSLDAGGVGGGDYEQYF
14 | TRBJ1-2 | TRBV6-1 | CASSDSSRYYGYTF
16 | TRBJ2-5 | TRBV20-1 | CSARDPSGGPRETQYF
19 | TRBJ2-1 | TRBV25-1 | CASSDRPIRTSGRGNEQFF
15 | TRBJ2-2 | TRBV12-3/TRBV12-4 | CASSGGPINTGELFF
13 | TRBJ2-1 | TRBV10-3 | CAISVGSSNEQFF
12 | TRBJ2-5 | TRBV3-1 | CASEGVQETQYF
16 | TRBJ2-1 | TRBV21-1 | CASSKNQAGSYNEQFF
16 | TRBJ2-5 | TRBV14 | CASSLLAGGSRETQYF
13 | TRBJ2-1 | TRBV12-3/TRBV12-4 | CASSPLTSFEQFF
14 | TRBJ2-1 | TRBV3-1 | CASSRDSLYNEQFF
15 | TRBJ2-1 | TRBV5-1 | CASSKDRPDGAEQFF
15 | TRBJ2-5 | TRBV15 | CATSRTTPYQETQYF
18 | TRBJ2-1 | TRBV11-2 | CASSLEGRTPVPNNEQFF
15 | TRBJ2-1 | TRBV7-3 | CASSRARTTNNEQFF
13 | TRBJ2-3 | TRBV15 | CATSRGPPDTQYF
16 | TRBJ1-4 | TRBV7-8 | CASSSQWVATNEKLFF
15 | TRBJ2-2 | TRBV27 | CATGFGGTNTGELFF
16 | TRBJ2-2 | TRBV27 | CASSLYVQGLDGELFF
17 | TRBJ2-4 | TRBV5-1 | CASSFRGGTVAKNIQYF
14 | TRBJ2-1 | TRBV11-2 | CASSGSGTAAWQFF
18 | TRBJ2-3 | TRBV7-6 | CASSHKGQLNPLTDTQYF
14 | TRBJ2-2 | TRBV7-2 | CASSLSGDTGELFF
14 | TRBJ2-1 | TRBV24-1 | CATSVRGSQGEQFF
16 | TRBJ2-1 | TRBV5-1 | CASSFGHGTSGGEQFF
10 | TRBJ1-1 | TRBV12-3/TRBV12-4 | CASQNTEAFF
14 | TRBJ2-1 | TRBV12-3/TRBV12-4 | CASSYLQGVSEQFF
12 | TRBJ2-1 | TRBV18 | CASSPYLPEQFF
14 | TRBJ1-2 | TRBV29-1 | CSVEVHRGQGGYTF
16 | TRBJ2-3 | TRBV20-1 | CSASLTGAGAGDTQYF
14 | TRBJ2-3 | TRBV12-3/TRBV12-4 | CASSPGLHTDTQYF
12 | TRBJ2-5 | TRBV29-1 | CSVRRGEETQYF
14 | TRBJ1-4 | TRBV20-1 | CSARVGAENEKLFF
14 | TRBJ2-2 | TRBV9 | CASSERLAGGELFF
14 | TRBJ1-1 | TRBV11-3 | CASSFETGSTEAFF
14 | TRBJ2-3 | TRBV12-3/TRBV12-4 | CASSFREVSDTQYF
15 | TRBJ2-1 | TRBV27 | CASSWTSGGMVEQFF
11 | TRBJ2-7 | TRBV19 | CASSQGIAQYF
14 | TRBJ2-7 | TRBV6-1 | CASRRGASSYEQYF
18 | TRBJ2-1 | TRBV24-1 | CATSDITFLAGGPNEQFF
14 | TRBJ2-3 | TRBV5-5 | CASSLGPQGDTQYF
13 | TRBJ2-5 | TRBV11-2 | CASSFNSQETQYF
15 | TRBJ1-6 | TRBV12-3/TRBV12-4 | CASSLGRGASSPLHF
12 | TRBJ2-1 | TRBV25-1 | CASSEFGLEQFF
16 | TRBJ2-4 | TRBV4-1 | CASSQGGSGNKNIQYF
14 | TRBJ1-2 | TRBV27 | CASSTNLDSYGYTF
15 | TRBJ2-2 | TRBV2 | CASKRGEANTGELFF
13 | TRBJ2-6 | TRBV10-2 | CASLSSGANVLTF
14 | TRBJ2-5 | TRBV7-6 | CASSPISQGETQYF
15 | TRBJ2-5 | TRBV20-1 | CSASPLHWYQETQYF